In terms of frequency, the clone carrying this T cell receptor (beta chain) is large (0.1 to 1%). The sample is drawn from a study of T cell clusters in autoimmune cytopenias. One tube held mixed TRB-A and TRB-B primer pools for touch-down PCR. From the multiplex PCR reads, TCRdb lists one entry per CDR3 protein and no DNA. The clone table shows approximately 1,800 distinct CDR3 sequences, with the ten largest holding approximately 19%. TRB was amplified from about 270 ng of peripheral blood genomic DNA per sample. CDR3 length equals 15 residues. Germline CDR1 reads MNHNS; CDR2 reads SASEGT. The same specimen was also included in a second study, on T cell repertoires in aging, cancer and after chemotherapy. That work adds: Untreated cancer patients had significantly lower blood TCR diversity than age-matched healthy donors. Thymic emigration or peripheral T cell expansion may be impaired by lymphoid organ infiltration in hematological cancer.

The clonotype comes from a human donor with chronic lymphocytic leukemia. The V call is TRBV6-1, the J call TRBJ2-2. Material for sequencing was peripheral blood. CDR3 in amino acids: CASSEGWKRTGELFF.